The clone carrying this T cell receptor beta chain occurred once. These data belong to a study of T cell changes during pregnancy in multiple sclerosis. The CDR3 sequence is 12 residues long. V was trimmed by 6 bases and J by 12 bases, leaving 15 bases between them. Germline V gene data show CDR1 as SGHAT and CDR2 as FQNNGV. TCRdb's table, derived via immunoSEQ multiplex PCR, lists solely in-frame clones and lacks some. The sample gives 65,000 to 85,000 clones, approximately 93% of which show up once; roughly 1.4% is in the top ten. The specimen comprised peripheral blood, sampled in the second trimester of pregnancy. The J gene is TRBJ2-1, the V gene TRBV11-2; possibly TRBD2 for D (5 bases). This TCR was recovered from a female donor with multiple sclerosis, enrolled in a pregnancy study. The CDR3 nucleotides read TGTGCCAGCAGAGGCGGGCGGATTGGGCAGTTCTTC. This encodes CASRGGRIGQFF.